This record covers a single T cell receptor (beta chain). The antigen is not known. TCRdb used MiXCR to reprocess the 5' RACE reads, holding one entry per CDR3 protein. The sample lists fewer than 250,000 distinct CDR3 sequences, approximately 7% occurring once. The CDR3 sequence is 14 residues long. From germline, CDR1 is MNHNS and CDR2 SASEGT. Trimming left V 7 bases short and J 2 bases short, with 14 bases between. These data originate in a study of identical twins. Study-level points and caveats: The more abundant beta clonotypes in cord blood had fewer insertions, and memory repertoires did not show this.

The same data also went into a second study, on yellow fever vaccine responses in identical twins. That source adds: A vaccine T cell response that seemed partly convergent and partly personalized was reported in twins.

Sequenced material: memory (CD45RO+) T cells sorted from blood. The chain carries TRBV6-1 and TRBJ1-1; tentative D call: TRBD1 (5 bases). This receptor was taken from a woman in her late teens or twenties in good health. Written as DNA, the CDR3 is TGTGCCAGCACCCCATCGACAGCAAACACTGAAGCTTTCTTT. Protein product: CASTPSTANTEAFF.